Presented here are 11 T cell receptor beta chains from one specimen sequenced in a study of shared clonotypes between healthy human individuals. The table came from immunoSEQ multiplex PCR; TCRdb's copy has only in-frame clones and leaves some out. The profile covers about 520,000 clones, with approximately 78% appearing a single time and 12% taken by the ten largest. Source material: PBMCs. The receptors come from a woman in her thirties or forties in good health. Some clones in this sample may be carry-over from other donors' samples.

A note on this clone: A far larger clone is off by one base, so a read error is likely. V is TRBV10-2 and J is TRBJ2-3, with a weak D call TRBD2 (6 bases). The CDR3 sequence is 15 residues long. Per germline, CDR1 WSHSY and CDR2 SAAADI. The CDR3 DNA sequence: TGTGTCATCATGGGAAGCGGGTTCGGGACAGATACGCAGTATTTT. Encoded protein: CVIMGSGFGTDTQYF.

The rearrangement links TRBV7-9 to TRBJ1-6, with D possibly being TRBD1 (6 bases). This CDR3 has 15 residues. With 5 bases removed from V and 7 bases from J, the gap between germline ends came to 15 bases. The germline V gene has CDR1 SEHNR and CDR2 FQNEAQ (reference sequence). The DNA of the CDR3 is TGTGCCAGCAGCCATACACAGGGCCGGAATTCACCCCTCCACTTT. Amino acids: CASSHTQGRNSPLHF.

The CDR3 nucleotides are TGTGCCATCAGTGGGCCCGTGGGGTACGAGCAGTACTTC. This codes for CAISGPVGYEQYF. V is TRBV10-3 and J is TRBJ2-7; D ambiguous. The V gene lost 4 bases and the J gene lost 4 bases, with 11 bases spanning the gap. The CDR3 spans 13 residues. The V gene's germline CDR1 is ENHRY and CDR2 SYGVKD.

The chain employs TRBV6-1 and TRBJ1-2; maybe TRBD1 (5 bases). The V gene lost 3 bases and the J gene lost 6 bases, with 11 bases spanning the gap. The CDR3 covers 13 residues. Germline V gives CDR1 MNHNS, CDR2 SASEGT. As DNA, the CDR3 is TGTGCCAGCAGTGACGTGGGGGGGGATGGCTACACCTTC. This encodes CASSDVGGDGYTF.

The chain combines TRBV11-2 with TRBJ1-1; D possibly corresponds to TRBD1 (6 bases). Germline loops: CDR1 SGHAT, CDR2 FQNNGV. V was shortened by 3 bases and J by 4 bases, with 9 bases between the two germline ends. The CDR3 covers 13 residues. The CDR3 here is CASSFYRATEAFF. The CDR3 DNA follows: TGTGCCAGCAGCTTCTACAGGGCCACTGAAGCTTTCTTT.

The chain has TRBV6-1 and TRBJ1-2, with unresolved D. This CDR3 is 15 amino acids long. Per the germline V gene, CDR1 is MNHNS and CDR2 is SASEGT. Between the trimmed V and J ends, which lost 2 bases and 3 bases, there was a span of 13 bases. The CDR3 DNA is TGTGCCAGCAGTGAAAAGTATGGCACCGACTATGGCTACACCTTC. Translation: CASSEKYGTDYGYTF.

This chain uses TRBV5-1 with TRBJ2-7, with D possibly being TRBD1 or TRBD2 (5 bases each). The CDR3 is made up of 15 amino acids. Trimming took off 2 bases at V and 0 bases at J, with 12 bases between the two ends. Germline assignment: CDR1 SGHRS and CDR2 YFSETQ. The CDR3 is CASSFLAGASYEQYF. As DNA, the CDR3 is TGCGCCAGCAGCTTCCTAGCCGGGGCCTCCTACGAGCAGTACTTC.

CDR3 nucleotide sequence: TGTGCCAGCAGCTTCCCGGGCCTGGGTGGGCGGCCAGATACGCAGTATTTT. Protein sequence: CASSFPGLGGRPDTQYF. The V and J genes are TRBV13 and TRBJ2-3; D is ambiguous. There are 17 residues in the CDR3. CDR1 is PRHDT and CDR2 is FYEKMQ in the germline V gene (reference sequence). Deletions cut 3 bases from V and 4 bases from J, with 20 bases between.

The rearrangement links TRBV19 to TRBJ1-5; a possible D gene is TRBD1 (6 bases). CDR1 is LNHDA and CDR2 is SQIVND in the germline V gene (reference sequence). V dropped 7 bases and J dropped 6 bases, with 19 bases sitting between them. The CDR3 covers 15 residues. The CDR3 nucleotides read TGTGCCAGTACCGAGGGGGGAAGGGGAGCTCAGCCCCAGCATTTT. The encoded protein is CASTEGGRGAQPQHF.

This clone was observed a handful of times. This sequence joins TRBV7-9 and TRBJ2-5; 10 bases match TRBD2. The CDR3 extends over 16 amino acids. The V gene's germline CDR1 is SEHNR and CDR2 FQNEAQ (reference sequence). After removal of 2 bases from V and 4 bases from J, the junction contained 7 bases not matched to a gene. In DNA, the CDR3 is TGTGCCAGCAGCTTAAATGGCCTAGCGGGAGTAGAGACCCAGTACTTC. Translated, it gives CASSLNGLAGVETQYF. Full variable domain (rest looked up from reference TRBV7-9 and TRBJ2-5): DTGVSQNPRHKITKRGQNVTFRCDPISEHNRLYWYRQTLGQGPEFLTYFQNEAQLEKSRLLSDRFSAERPKGSFSTLEIQRTEQGDSAMYLCASSLNGLAGVETQYFGPGTRLLVL.

The chain couples TRBV19 to TRBJ2-3; 11 nucleotides line up with TRBD2. The CDR3 is 18 amino acids. The J segment lost 0 bases and the V segment lost 4 bases, leaving 9 bases of the junction unmatched. Germline V CDR1 and CDR2: LNHDA, SQIVND (reference sequence). DNA of the CDR3: TGTGCCAGTAGTAACGGCCTTAGCGGGAGGGGAAGCACAGATACGCAGTATTTT. It is translated as CASSNGLSGRGSTDTQYF.